This TCR gamma chain was sequenced during a study of intestinal T cells in coeliac disease (dated by TCRdb to 2020 to 2022). Looking at the study overall: In the TRG cohort, the mean age of coeliac patients was roughly 15 years compared with under 60 years for controls, so the coeliac patients were much younger than the controls. Duodenal biopsies from 33 coeliac disease patients and about 20 non-coeliac controls made up a second, larger TCR-gamma (TRG) cohort. In the TCR-delta (TRD) cohort, there were duodenal biopsies from approximately 10 coeliac disease patients and approximately 10 non-coeliac controls.

This clone is large (0.1 to 1%) in terms of sample share. Its antigen is still unknown. No per-base quality is available; no much larger clone lies one base away. The germline V gene gives CDR1 as VENAVY and CDR2 as YDSYNSRV. The cysteine opens and the phenylalanine closes a CDR3 of 12 amino acids. This entry keeps only the CDR3 DNA: 36 bases, framed from base 1. V is trimmed back by 5 bases and J by 3 bases, and the junction contains 0 bases that no gene match accounts for. The library was made by multiplex PCR. The sequencing machine was an Ion Torrent PGM. TRG repertoires were amplified from about 200 ng of biopsy DNA with the LymphoTrack kit, in which Illumina adapters are carried by the primers. TRG amplicons were cleaned up with AMPure XP beads, measured on a 2100 Bioanalyzer, and combined in equimolar amounts. TRG libraries were sequenced on an Ion PGM instrument. Regarding the original processing steps: Reads in which more than 10% of nucleotides fell below the per-patient third-quartile quality score were removed with FastX. IMGT/HighV-QUEST was used to align the reads, assigning V, D and J genes, identifying CDR3 regions and assessing functionality. Sequences were converted to amino acids, and every sequence predicted to be non-functional was removed. CDR3s were split into kmers, with and without positional annotation; kmer frequencies underwent PCA, and samples were clustered using all 1023 combinations of PCs 1-10. Leave-one-out cross-validation was used to validate the classification, with parameters re-optimised on the remaining samples in each round. Using the vegan R package, Shannon diversity was calculated from repeated random subsamples whose size matched the lowest read count. Clone calls in TCRdb were regenerated from the public reads with CATT, after which identical DNA sequences shared one row. For this entry, the V and J calls and clone size follow TCRdb and not the study's own pipeline. This sample comprises several hundred gamma-chain clones, 45% to 60% of them detected only once. Together, the top ten hold about 10% of the sample.

Study-wide conclusions, independent of this receptor: FFPE-derived DNA was found to be relatively degraded, and loss of a proportion of TCR sequences in each sample was likely caused by this degradation. There was no way to tell repeated CDR3 amino acid sequences apart from PCR duplicates. The coeliac group and the control group were significantly different in age, but an analysis split by age did not give significant classification. TRD kmer-based clustering correctly classified all 20 or so biopsies in training, with a reported leave-one-out accuracy of over 80%. Of around 54 biopsies, about 50 (94.4%) were correctly classified by TRG clustering, and a leave-one-out accuracy of about 87% was reported.

For each case, genomic DNA was isolated from ten 5-um FFPE scrolls with the QIAamp DNA FFPE tissue kit. To test whether coeliac disease can be classified from the TCR repertoire, the study used fully anonymised formalin-fixed paraffin-embedded duodenal biopsies that were not needed for diagnosis. Rearrangement joined TRGV8 to TRGJP1. The sample comprised a duodenal biopsy. This TCR derives from a human donor with celiac disease. This receptor carries the CDR3 CATWATGWFKIF. Read as DNA, the sequence is TGTGCCACCTGGGCCACTGGTTGGTTCAAGATATTT.